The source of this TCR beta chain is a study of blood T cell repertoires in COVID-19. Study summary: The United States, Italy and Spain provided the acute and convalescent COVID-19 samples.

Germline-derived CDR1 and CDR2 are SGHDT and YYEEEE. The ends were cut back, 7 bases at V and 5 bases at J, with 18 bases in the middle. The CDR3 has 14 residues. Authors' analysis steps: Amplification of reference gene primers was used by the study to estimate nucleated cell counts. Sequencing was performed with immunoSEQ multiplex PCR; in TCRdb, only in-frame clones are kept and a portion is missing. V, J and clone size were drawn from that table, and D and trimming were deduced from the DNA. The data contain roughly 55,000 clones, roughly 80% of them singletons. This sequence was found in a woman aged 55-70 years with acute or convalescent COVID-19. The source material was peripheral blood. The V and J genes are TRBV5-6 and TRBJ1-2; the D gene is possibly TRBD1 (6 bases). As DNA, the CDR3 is TGTGCCAGCGCCCTGAGGGGGTTTTTGTATGGCTACACCTTC. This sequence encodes CASALRGFLYGYTF.